This T cell receptor (beta chain) was documented in a study of T cell responses to AZD1222 COVID-19 vaccine. Data came from immunoSEQ multiplex PCR; TCRdb stores just in-frame clones and leaves some out. The sample has approximately 100,000 clones, about nine tenths seen once. CDR1 MNHEY and CDR2 SVGEGT come from the germline V gene. The ends were cut back, 5 bases at V and 7 bases at J, with 26 bases in the middle. The CDR3 contains 17 residues. The sample in question was peripheral blood, obtained on day 0 of AZD1222 vaccination. This TCR came from an adult in good health. J is TRBJ1-2 and V is TRBV6-2 or TRBV6-3, with a tentative D call TRBD1 (6 bases). The CDR3 reads CASSLNPIMNRAAGYTF. The CDR3 DNA is TGTGCCAGCAGTCTAAACCCAATCATGAACAGGGCGGCTGGCTACACCTTC.